This T cell receptor (beta chain) comes out of a study of cytomegalovirus exposure and HLA in healthy donors. Amplification used 60 Vbeta primers and 13 Jbeta primers. Assay: immunoSEQ multiplex PCR; the TCRdb copy retains only in-frame clones and omits some. The sample holds tens of thousands of clones, around three fifths seen once. As for this clone: What it recognizes is unknown.

General study points: When a later analysis compared HLA-associated TCR beta chains with equally common others, the HLA-associated chains turned out to be more clonally expanded and to have lower generation probabilities. Most sequenced TCRs were rare (though some public TCRs occurred in many donors). The classifier reportedly diagnosed cytomegalovirus status with high sensitivity and specificity.

The clonotype originates from a boy younger than 18 in good health and CMV-seropositive. Sequenced: PBMCs.

CDR3 sequence: CASSLEGRGRQPQHF. DNA of the CDR3: TGTGCCAGCAGCTTAGAAGGGCGGGGGCGACAGCCCCAGCATTTT. V and J are TRBV11-2 and TRBJ1-5, with TRBD1 as a possible D gene (6 bases). The CDR3 is 15 amino acids. CDR1 and CDR2 (germline): SGHAT, FQNNGV. V lost 0 bases, J lost 7 bases, and 13 bases lay in between.